The following is a T cell receptor beta chain sequence with its context. The antigen is unknown. Alongside CTLA-4 blockade with ipilimumab, patients with chemo-refractory metastatic non-small-cell lung cancer received focal radiation. Germline CDR1 ENHRY, CDR2 SYGVKD. J gave up 2 bases and V 4 bases, and 7 bases lay outside the gene matches. CDR3 length equals 15 residues. Only in-frame clones appear in the TCRdb table, and some are missing; sequencing was by immunoSEQ multiplex PCR. The profile covers under 95,000 clones, with 78% appearing a single time and roughly 22% taken by the ten largest. The entry originates in a study of radiotherapy plus CTLA-4 blockade in lung cancer. Study context: Objective responses occurred in 18% of patients; about 32% had disease control. Broader study findings: Among reported predictors of response, early blood T cell clone dynamics with interferon-beta performed best. Blood saw expansion of tumor-derived TCR clones after radiotherapy plus ipilimumab.

Sequenced here: peripheral blood, sampled from a patient treated with radiotherapy plus ipilimumab. This receptor was identified in a human donor with non-small cell lung cancer whose response to radiotherapy plus ipilimumab could not be evaluated. Some clones in this sample may be carry-over from other donors' samples. V usage is TRBV10-3 and J usage is TRBJ2-7; 8 nucleotides agree with TRBD1. CDR3 sequence: CAISAATGVTYEQYF. CDR3 in DNA: TGTGCCATCAGTGCCGCGACAGGGGTTACCTACGAGCAGTACTTC.